This T cell receptor beta chain was sequenced in a study of beta chain features in type 1 diabetes. This clone was observed a few times. Antigen unknown. Points from the study as a whole: Naive, central memory and regulatory TCRB repertoires appeared more similar among patients than healthy donors.

Cells sorted by CD45RO/CCR7/CD25/CD127/CD95/CD27 comprised CD4+ naive, central memory, regulatory and stem cell-like memory cells. Expressed TCRB transcripts were sequenced because the entire RNA isolate underwent reverse transcription. Libraries were prepared by immunoSEQ multiplex PCR; TCRdb keeps only in-frame clonotypes and omits some of them. The sample carries fewer than 350,000 clones, about 8% recorded once. Looked up from germline, CDR1 is SGHVS and CDR2 is FQNEAQ. The CDR3 runs 15 residues. The germline V and J ends were trimmed by 5 bases and 2 bases, with 14 bases remaining between them. Sequencing was performed on central memory CD4+ T cells from blood. This clonotype originated in a woman aged 18-29 years in good health. The V and J genes are TRBV7-8 and TRBJ2-3; D might be TRBD2 (6 bases). The CDR3 here is CASSPRGLLTDTQYF. For the CDR3, the DNA is TGTGCCAGCAGCCCCCGGGGACTCCTCACAGATACGCAGTATTTT.